This T cell receptor (beta chain) was sequenced in a study of human T cells and chemical hapten exposure. Only a few counts were recorded for this clonotype. The time point here: healthy volunteer bleed at 6 weeks. Unfractionated whole blood yielded the extracted total RNA. The CDR3 is made up of 16 amino acids. V was pared by 1 base and J by 0 bases, with 9 bases between. Germline lookup yields CDR1 LGHDT and CDR2 YNNKEL (reference sequence). One entry per CDR3 protein, called by TCRdb with MiXCR from the RACE reads. The table shows about 80,000 distinct CDR3 sequences, with around 9.3% occurring only once.

The material sequenced was whole blood. The TCR comes from a female donor in good health. Some clones in this sample may be carry-over from other donors' samples. The genes are TRBV3-1 and TRBJ2-2; no definite D call. The CDR3 region has the DNA TGTGCCAGCAGCCAAGGGCCCTTTACGAACACCGGGGAGCTGTTTTTT. It codes for CASSQGPFTNTGELFF.